This TCR beta chain comes out of a study of metastatic and nonmetastatic thyroid tumors. Study context: Thyroid patients, malignant and benign, had repertoires compared across blood and tumor or nodule tissue.

Per the authors' pipeline: A classifier for distant metastasis in papillary thyroid cancer was constructed using CDR3 differences observed across clinicopathological groups. Via MiXCR, TCRdb re-called the PCR reads. TCRdb, not the authors, supplied the V and J calls. The sample lists roughly 75,000 clones, around 12% occurring once. Until they underwent thyroid surgery, no patient had received any treatment. Per germline, CDR1 DFQATT and CDR2 SNEGSKA (reference sequence). After removal of 3 bases from V and 4 bases from J, the junction contained 4 bases not matched to a gene. CDR3 length: 14 amino acids. General observations from the study: Malignant thyroid tumors reportedly had TCR beta diversity that was significantly higher than in benign nodules, in blood and tumor.

At least ten counts were recorded for this clone. What it binds is unknown. Sequenced sample: tumor tissue. The sequence was obtained from a female donor with papillary thyroid cancer or a benign thyroid nodule (not recorded which). Some clones in this sample may be carry-over from other donors' samples. V and J are TRBV20-1 and TRBJ1-2, with 11 bases identical to TRBD1. The CDR3 loop reads CSARDRGRVYGYTF. The CDR3 DNA sequence: TGCAGTGCTAGGGACAGGGGGCGCGTCTATGGCTACACCTTC.